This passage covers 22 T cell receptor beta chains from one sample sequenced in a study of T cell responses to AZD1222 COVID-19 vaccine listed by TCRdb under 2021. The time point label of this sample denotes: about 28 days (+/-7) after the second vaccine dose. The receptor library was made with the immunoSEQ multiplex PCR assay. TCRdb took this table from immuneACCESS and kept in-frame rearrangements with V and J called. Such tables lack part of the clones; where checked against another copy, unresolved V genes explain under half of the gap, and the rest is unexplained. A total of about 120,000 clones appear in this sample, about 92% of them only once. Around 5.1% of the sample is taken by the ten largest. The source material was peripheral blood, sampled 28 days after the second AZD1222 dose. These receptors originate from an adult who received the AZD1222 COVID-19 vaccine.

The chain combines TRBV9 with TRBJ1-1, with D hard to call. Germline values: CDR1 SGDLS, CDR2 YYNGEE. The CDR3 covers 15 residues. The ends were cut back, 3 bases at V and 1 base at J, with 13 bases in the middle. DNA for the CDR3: TGTGCCAGCAGCGACCCCCGGACGGGGAACACTGAAGCTTTCTTT. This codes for CASSDPRTGNTEAFF.

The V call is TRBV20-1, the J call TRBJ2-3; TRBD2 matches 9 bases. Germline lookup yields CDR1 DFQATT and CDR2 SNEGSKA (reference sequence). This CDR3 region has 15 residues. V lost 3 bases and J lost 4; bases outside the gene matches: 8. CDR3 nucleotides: TGCAGTGCTAGTTTTCTGGGACTAGCTTCAGATACGCAGTATTTT. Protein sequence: CSASFLGLASDTQYF.

CDR3 DNA sequence: TGTGCCAGCAGCTTAGGGGCAGGGTCCCTAGAGACCCAGTACTTC. It is translated as CASSLGAGSLETQYF. The chain carries TRBV7-2 and TRBJ2-5, with a tentative D call TRBD1 (5 bases). Germline CDR1 is SGHTA and CDR2 is FQGNSA. This CDR3 has 15 amino acids. V lost 1 base and J lost 4, with 13 bases in between.

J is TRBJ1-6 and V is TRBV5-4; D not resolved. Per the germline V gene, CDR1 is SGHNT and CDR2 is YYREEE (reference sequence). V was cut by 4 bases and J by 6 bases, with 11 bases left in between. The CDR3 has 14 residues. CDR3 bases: TGTGCCAGCAGCGGAGAGGCACCTAATTCACCCCTCCACTTT. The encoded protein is CASSGEAPNSPLHF.

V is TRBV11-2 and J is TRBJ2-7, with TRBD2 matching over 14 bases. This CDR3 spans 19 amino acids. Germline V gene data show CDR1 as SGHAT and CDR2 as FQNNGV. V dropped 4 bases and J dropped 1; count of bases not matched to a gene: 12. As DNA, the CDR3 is TGTGCCAGCAGCTGGTTTGGGGGGACTAGCGGGAGAGCATCCTACGAGCAGTACTTC. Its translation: CASSWFGGTSGRASYEQYF.

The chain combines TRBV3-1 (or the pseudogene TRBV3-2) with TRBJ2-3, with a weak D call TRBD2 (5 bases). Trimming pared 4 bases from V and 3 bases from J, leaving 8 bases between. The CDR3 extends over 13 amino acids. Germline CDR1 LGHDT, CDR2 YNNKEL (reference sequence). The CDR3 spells CASSRGATDTQYF. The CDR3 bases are TGTGCCAGCAGCCGGGGAGCTACAGATACGCAGTATTTT.

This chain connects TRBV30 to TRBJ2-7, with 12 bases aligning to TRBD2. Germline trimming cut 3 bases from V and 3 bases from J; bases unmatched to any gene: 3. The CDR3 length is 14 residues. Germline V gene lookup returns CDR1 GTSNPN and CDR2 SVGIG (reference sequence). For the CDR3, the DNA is TGTGCCTGGAGCCCGGGACTAGCGGGCTACGAGCAGTACTTC. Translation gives CAWSPGLAGYEQYF.

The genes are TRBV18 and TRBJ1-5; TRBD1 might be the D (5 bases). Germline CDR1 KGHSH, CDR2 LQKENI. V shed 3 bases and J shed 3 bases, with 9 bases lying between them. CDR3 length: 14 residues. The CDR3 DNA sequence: TGTGCCAGCTCACCGGGGCAGGTCAATCAGCCCCAGCATTTT. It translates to CASSPGQVNQPQHF.

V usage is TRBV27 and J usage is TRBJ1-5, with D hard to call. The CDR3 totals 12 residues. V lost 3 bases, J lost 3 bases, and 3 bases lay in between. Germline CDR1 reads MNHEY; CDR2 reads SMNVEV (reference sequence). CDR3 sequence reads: CASSFVNQPQHF. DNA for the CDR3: TGTGCCAGCAGTTTTGTCAATCAGCCCCAGCATTTT.

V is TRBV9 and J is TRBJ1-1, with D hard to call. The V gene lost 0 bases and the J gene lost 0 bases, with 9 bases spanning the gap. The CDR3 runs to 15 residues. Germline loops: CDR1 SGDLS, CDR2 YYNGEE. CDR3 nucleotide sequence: TGTGCCAGCAGCGTAGGGGCACAGATGAACACTGAAGCTTTCTTT. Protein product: CASSVGAQMNTEAFF. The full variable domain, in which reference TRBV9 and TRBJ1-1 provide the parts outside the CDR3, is DSGVTQTPKHLITATGQRVTLRCSPRSGDLSVYWYQQSLDQGLQFLIQYYNGEERAKGNILERFSAQQFPDLHSELNLSSLELGDSALYFCASSVGAQMNTEAFFGQGTRLTVV.

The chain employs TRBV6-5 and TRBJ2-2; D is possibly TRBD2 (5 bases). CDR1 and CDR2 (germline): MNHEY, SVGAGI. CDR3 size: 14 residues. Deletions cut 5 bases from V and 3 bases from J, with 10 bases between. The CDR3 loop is CASSPLGDTGELFF. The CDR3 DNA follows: TGTGCCAGCAGTCCCCTGGGAGACACCGGGGAGCTGTTTTTT.

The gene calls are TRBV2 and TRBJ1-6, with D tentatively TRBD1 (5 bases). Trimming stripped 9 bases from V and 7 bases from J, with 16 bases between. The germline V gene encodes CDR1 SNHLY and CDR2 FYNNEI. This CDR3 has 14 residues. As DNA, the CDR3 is TGTGCCAGGAGGGAGGGCAGGGTCAATTCACCCCTCCACTTT. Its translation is CARREGRVNSPLHF.

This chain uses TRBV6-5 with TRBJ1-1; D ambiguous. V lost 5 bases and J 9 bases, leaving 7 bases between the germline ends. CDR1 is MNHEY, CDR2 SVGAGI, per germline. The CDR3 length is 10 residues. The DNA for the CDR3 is TGTGCCAGCAGTATAACTCAAGCTTTCTTT. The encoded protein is CASSITQAFF.

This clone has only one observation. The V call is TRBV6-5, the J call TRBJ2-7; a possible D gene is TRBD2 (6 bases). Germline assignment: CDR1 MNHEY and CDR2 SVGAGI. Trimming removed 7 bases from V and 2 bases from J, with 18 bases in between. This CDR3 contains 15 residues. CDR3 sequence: CASIKGWGEAYEQYF. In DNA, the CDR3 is TGTGCCAGCATCAAAGGCTGGGGGGAGGCCTACGAGCAGTACTTC.

The CDR3 nucleotides are TGTGCCAGCAGCCCCAGGTTGGCGCGGAACACTGAAGCTTTCTTT. It is translated as CASSPRLARNTEAFF. The genes are TRBV11-2 and TRBJ1-1; D unresolved. The V and J ends lost 5 bases and 1 base respectively, with 14 bases between them. Looked up from germline, CDR1 is SGHAT and CDR2 is FQNNGV. The CDR3 spans 15 residues.

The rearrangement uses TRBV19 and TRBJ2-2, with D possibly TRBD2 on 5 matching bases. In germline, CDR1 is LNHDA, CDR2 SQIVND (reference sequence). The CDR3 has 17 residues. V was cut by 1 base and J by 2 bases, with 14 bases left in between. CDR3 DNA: TGTGCCAGTAGTATAGTTGGACTTAGAATTAACACCGGGGAGCTGTTTTTT. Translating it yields CASSIVGLRINTGELFF.

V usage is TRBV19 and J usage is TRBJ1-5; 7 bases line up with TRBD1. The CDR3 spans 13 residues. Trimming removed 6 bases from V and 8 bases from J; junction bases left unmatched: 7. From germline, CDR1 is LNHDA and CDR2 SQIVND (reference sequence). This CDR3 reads CASSGQVDEPQHF. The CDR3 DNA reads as TGTGCCAGTAGCGGACAGGTTGATGAGCCCCAGCATTTT.

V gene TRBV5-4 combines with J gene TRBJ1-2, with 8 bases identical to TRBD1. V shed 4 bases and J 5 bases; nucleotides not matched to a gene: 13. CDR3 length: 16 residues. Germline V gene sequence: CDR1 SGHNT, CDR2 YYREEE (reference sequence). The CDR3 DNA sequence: TGTGCCAGCAGCGCAGATCGGGGACAGGTAGCTTATGGCTACACCTTC. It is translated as CASSADRGQVAYGYTF.

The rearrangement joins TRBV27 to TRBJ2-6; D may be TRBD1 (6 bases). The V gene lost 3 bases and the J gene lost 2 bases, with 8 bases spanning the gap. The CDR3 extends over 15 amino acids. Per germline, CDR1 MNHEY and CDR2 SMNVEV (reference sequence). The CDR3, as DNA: TGTGCCAGCAGTTTCAAGGGGGCTGGGGCCAACGTCCTGACTTTC. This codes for CASSFKGAGANVLTF.

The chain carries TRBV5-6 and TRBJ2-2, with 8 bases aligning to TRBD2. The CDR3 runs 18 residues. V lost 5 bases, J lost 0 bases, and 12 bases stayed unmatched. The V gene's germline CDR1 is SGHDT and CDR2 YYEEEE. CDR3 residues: CASRSLTTGGPNTGELFF. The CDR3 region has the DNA TGTGCCAGCAGATCACTCACCACGGGGGGGCCGAACACCGGGGAGCTGTTTTTT.

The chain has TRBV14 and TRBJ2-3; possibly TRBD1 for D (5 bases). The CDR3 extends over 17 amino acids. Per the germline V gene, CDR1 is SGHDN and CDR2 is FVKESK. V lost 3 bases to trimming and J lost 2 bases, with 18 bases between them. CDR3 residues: CASSQLWGRNVTDTQYF. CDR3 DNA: TGTGCCAGCAGCCAGCTCTGGGGCCGGAATGTCACAGATACGCAGTATTTT. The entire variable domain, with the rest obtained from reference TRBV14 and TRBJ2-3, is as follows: EAGVTQFPSHSVIEKGQTVTLRCDPISGHDNLYWYRRVMGKEIKFLLHFVKESKQDESGMPNNRFLAERTGGTYSTLKVQPAELEDSGVYFCASSQLWGRNVTDTQYFGPGTRLTVL.

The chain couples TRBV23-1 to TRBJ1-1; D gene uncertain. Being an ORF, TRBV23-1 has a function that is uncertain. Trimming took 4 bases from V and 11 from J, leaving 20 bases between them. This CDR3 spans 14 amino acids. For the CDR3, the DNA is TGCGCCAGCAGTCGATCTACCCGGATAGTGTGGGCTTTCTTT. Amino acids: CASSRSTRIVWAFF.